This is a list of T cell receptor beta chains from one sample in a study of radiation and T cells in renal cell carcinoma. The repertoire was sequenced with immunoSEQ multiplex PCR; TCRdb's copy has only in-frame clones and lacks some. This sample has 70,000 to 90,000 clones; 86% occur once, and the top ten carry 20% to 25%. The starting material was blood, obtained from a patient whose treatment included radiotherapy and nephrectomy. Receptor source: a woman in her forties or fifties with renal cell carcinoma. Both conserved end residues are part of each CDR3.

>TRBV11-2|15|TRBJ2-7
CASSPLTRRGYEQYF
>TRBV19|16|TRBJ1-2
CASSISPRAVPYGYTF
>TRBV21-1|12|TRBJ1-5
CASSRDNQPQHF
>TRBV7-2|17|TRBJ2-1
CASSLSLSGGRRNEQFF
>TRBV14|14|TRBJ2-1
CASSQVGGRGEQFF
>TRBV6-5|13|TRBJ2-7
CASSPGQYYEQYF
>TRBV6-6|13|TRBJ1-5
CASSSAFDQPQHF
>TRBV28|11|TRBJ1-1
CASSLASGAFF
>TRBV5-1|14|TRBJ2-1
CASDPRPNSNEQFF
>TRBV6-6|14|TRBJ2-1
CASSWTGENNEQFF
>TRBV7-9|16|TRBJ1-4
CASSLVGIGREKKLFF
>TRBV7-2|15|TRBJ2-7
CASSLGPASNYEQYF
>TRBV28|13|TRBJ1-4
CASSYSINEKLFF
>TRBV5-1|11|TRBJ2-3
CASSLDDTQYF
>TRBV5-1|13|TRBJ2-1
CASSQEQNDEQFF
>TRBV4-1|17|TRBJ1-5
CASLRTTGLGGNQPQHF
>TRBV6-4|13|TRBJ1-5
CASSVELNQPQHF
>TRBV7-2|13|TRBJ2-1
CASSWGQGTEQFF